Below, 28 T cell receptor beta chains from the same sample are listed, as sequenced in a study of blood T cell repertoires in COVID-19. Only in-frame clones appear in the TCRdb table, and some are missing; sequencing was by immunoSEQ multiplex PCR. The table includes 50,000 to 85,000 clones, around 90% detected once. Specimen: peripheral blood. The receptors were sampled from a human donor in a cohort sampled during active COVID-19.

This chain joins TRBV14 and TRBJ2-1, with D perhaps matching TRBD2 (6 bases). The germline gives CDR1 SGHDN, CDR2 FVKESK. The V gene lost 4 bases and the J gene lost 5 bases, with 9 bases spanning the gap. The CDR3 is made up of 13 amino acids. The CDR3: CASSLGRDNEQFF. CDR3 bases: TGTGCCAGCAGCCTCGGGAGAGACAATGAGCAGTTCTTC.

The rearrangement uses TRBV7-9 and TRBJ1-4; weak D call: TRBD1 (5 bases). CDR1 and CDR2 (germline): SEHNR, FQNEAQ (reference sequence). This CDR3 has 14 amino acids. V was pared by 5 bases and J by 7 bases, with 14 bases between. The CDR3 region is CASSPPGESEKLFF. In DNA, the CDR3 is TGTGCCAGCAGCCCACCGGGGGAGAGTGAAAAACTGTTTTTT.

V usage is TRBV5-4 and J usage is TRBJ2-2; no definite D call. This CDR3 region has 15 residues. Germline V gene data show CDR1 as SGHNT and CDR2 as YYREEE (reference sequence). Deletions cut 0 bases from V and 0 bases from J, with 6 bases between. The chain's CDR3 is CASSLARANTGELFF. CDR3 nucleotide sequence: TGTGCCAGCAGCTTGGCCCGGGCGAACACCGGGGAGCTGTTTTTT.

The chain recombines TRBV25-1 with TRBJ1-2; possibly TRBD1 for D (6 bases). The CDR3 consists of 14 residues. Germline CDR1 is MGHDK and CDR2 is SYGVNS. V was clipped by 5 bases and J by 3 bases, with 13 bases between them. For the CDR3, the DNA is TGTGCCAGCAGTCCCCTCGACAGGTACTATGGCTACACCTTC. It specifies CASSPLDRYYGYTF.

This rearrangement joins TRBV19 to TRBJ1-5; no clear D. Germline V gene sequence: CDR1 LNHDA, CDR2 SQIVND (reference sequence). Trimming shortened V by 3 bases and J by 3 bases, and 12 bases separated the two germline ends. This CDR3 has 15 residues. This CDR3 is CASSIDAGDNQPQHF. The CDR3 DNA sequence: TGTGCCAGTAGTATTGACGCGGGTGACAATCAGCCCCAGCATTTT.

CDR3 nucleotides: TGCGCCAGCAGCCAAGATCAGGGGGCAGCTTCACCCCTCCACTTT. Translating it yields CASSQDQGAASPLHF. The chain uses TRBV4-3 and TRBJ1-6, with TRBD1 matching 8 bases. The V gene's germline CDR1 is LGHNA and CDR2 YSLEER. V dropped 0 bases and J dropped 9; count of bases not matched to a gene: 4. The CDR3 contains 15 residues.

V gene TRBV6-2 or TRBV6-3 combines with J gene TRBJ2-1, with TRBD2 matching over 9 bases. The CDR3 runs to 16 residues. Germline CDR1 MNHEY, CDR2 SVGEGT. J gave up 5 bases and V 6 bases, and 11 bases lay outside the gene matches. As DNA, the CDR3 is TGTGCCAGCAGCTTACTAGCGGGCGGTGGGAACAATGAGCAGTTCTTC. Amino acids: CASSLLAGGGNNEQFF.

J is TRBJ2-7 and V is TRBV29-1, with D tentatively TRBD1 (6 bases). The germline CDR1 and CDR2 sequences are SQVTM and ANQGSEA. This CDR3 has 14 residues. V lost 6 bases, J lost 5 bases, and 20 bases lay in between. CDR3 nucleotide sequence: TGCAGCGTATATCCCGGGACATGGGGCGACGAGCAGTACTTC. Encoded protein: CSVYPGTWGDEQYF.

The chain has TRBV5-4 and TRBJ2-3, with a weak D call TRBD1 (7 bases). The germline V gene encodes CDR1 SGHNT and CDR2 YYREEE (reference sequence). The V gene lost 6 bases and the J gene lost 2 bases, with 16 bases spanning the gap. This CDR3 contains 15 residues. The CDR3 sequence is CASNTGGTVTDTQYF. The CDR3 DNA follows: TGTGCCAGCAATACCGGAGGGACAGTCACAGATACGCAGTATTTT.

In DNA, the CDR3 is TGTGCCAGCAGCCCCCTTTGGGGGAGCGGGAAGGATGCAGATACGCAGTATTTT. Residues: CASSPLWGSGKDADTQYF. This chain links TRBV3-1 (or the pseudogene TRBV3-2) with TRBJ2-3; 7 nucleotides align to TRBD2. This CDR3 has 18 residues. V shed 4 bases, J shed 4 bases, and the junction held 17 bases outside the gene matches. Per the germline V gene, CDR1 is LGHDT and CDR2 is YNNKEL (reference sequence).

V gene TRBV7-2 combines with J gene TRBJ2-5; 16 nucleotides line up with TRBD2. The CDR3 contains 22 residues. Trimming cost V 0 bases and J 2 bases; bases outside gene matches: 15. The V gene's germline CDR1 is SGHTA and CDR2 FQGNSA. The CDR3 region is CASSLAQSPKGLAGGRQETQYF. The CDR3 region has the DNA TGTGCCAGCAGCTTAGCGCAGAGCCCGAAGGGACTAGCGGGGGGGAGGCAAGAGACCCAGTACTTC.

Only a few counts were recorded for this clone. The same CDR3 also results from other DNA sequences found in this sample. The J gene is TRBJ2-7, the V gene TRBV5-1, with 8 nucleotides matching TRBD1. J was trimmed by 4 bases and V by 4 bases; bases with no gene match: 13. The CDR3 is 16 amino acids. The V gene's germline CDR1 is SGHRS and CDR2 YFSETQ. The CDR3: CASSLSPQGAGYEQYF. CDR3 bases: TGCGCCAGCAGCCTGAGTCCGCAGGGGGCCGGATACGAGCAGTACTTC.

The J gene is TRBJ2-7, the V gene TRBV6-2 or TRBV6-3, with 14 bases identical to TRBD2. Per the germline V gene, CDR1 is MNHEY and CDR2 is SVGEGT. Unmatched junction bases numbered 9, after V lost 2 bases and J lost 3 bases. The CDR3 loop spans 18 amino acids. The CDR3 here is CASSYDLTSGRAFYEQYF. CDR3 bases: TGTGCCAGCAGTTACGATCTGACTAGCGGGAGGGCCTTCTACGAGCAGTACTTC.

The chain recombines TRBV29-1 with TRBJ2-1; no clear D gene. V gave up 4 bases and J gave up 5 bases, with 15 bases separating them. The CDR3 consists of 14 residues. Germline CDR1 is SQVTM and CDR2 is ANQGSEA. CDR3 loop: CSVVGLALNNEQFF. In DNA form, the CDR3 reads TGCAGCGTTGTTGGCCTTGCCCTTAACAATGAGCAGTTCTTC.

This clone appeared once. This chain connects TRBV27 to TRBJ2-1; 9 bases are a match to TRBD1. Trimming removed 0 bases from V and 7 bases from J; junction bases left unmatched: 13. Germline V CDR1 and CDR2: MNHEY, SMNVEV (reference sequence). The CDR3 is 18 residues long. The CDR3 loop is CASSLSRQGEAKWNEQFF. In nucleotides, the CDR3 is TGTGCCAGCAGTTTATCCCGACAGGGGGAGGCCAAATGGAATGAGCAGTTCTTC.

The CDR3 DNA is TGCGCCAGCAGCTTCACAGGGGGCGGAACAGATACGCAGTATTTT. It encodes CASSFTGGGTDTQYF. The gene calls are TRBV5-1 and TRBJ2-3; 9 bases are a match to TRBD1. Germline CDR1 SGHRS, CDR2 YFSETQ. CDR3 length: 15 amino acids. V dropped 2 bases and J dropped 3; count of bases not matched to a gene: 4.

This chain uses TRBV15 with TRBJ2-1; D gene ambiguous. This CDR3 is built from 14 residues. The V end was cut by 8 bases, the J end by 4 bases, with 15 bases between. Germline V lookup: CDR1 LNHNV, CDR2 YYDKDF (reference sequence). The CDR3 coding sequence is TGTGCCACCCAGGTGGGCCTGGTGTACAATGAGCAGTTCTTC. Amino acids: CATQVGLVYNEQFF.

The chain joins TRBV6-1 to TRBJ2-7; the D gene is possibly TRBD1 (5 bases). CDR3 length equals 13 residues. The germline gives CDR1 MNHNS, CDR2 SASEGT. V lost 0 bases and J lost 12, with 15 bases in between. The chain's CDR3 is CASSEAIGVPPYF. The CDR3 DNA follows: TGTGCCAGCAGTGAAGCAATAGGGGTACCGCCGTACTTC.

The rearrangement joins TRBV30 to TRBJ1-6; unclear D gene. CDR1 is GTSNPN, CDR2 SVGIG, per germline (reference sequence). V lost 4 bases, J lost 7 bases, and 17 bases lay in between. The CDR3 sequence is 15 residues long. CDR3 sequence reads: CAWISKRSRNSPLHF. CDR3 DNA sequence: TGTGCCTGGATTTCGAAGAGATCCAGGAATTCACCCCTCCACTTT.

This clone was picked up one time. This chain connects TRBV11-1 to TRBJ2-3, with no clear D. The length of the CDR3 is 15 residues. Looked up from germline, CDR1 is SGHAT and CDR2 is FQDESV (reference sequence). V was shortened by 2 bases and J by 1 base, with 10 bases between the two germline ends. CDR3 sequence (DNA): TGTGCCAGCAGCTTAACGCGTTCGGGCACAGATACGCAGTATTTT. Its protein product is CASSLTRSGTDTQYF. The full variable domain, with the rest looked up from reference TRBV11-1 and TRBJ2-3, is EAEVAQSPRYKITEKSQAVAFWCDPISGHATLYWYRQILGQGPELLVQFQDESVVDDSQLPKDRFSAERLKGVDSTLKIQPAELGDSAMYLCASSLTRSGTDTQYFGPGTRLTVL.

The chain joins TRBV6-2 or TRBV6-3 to TRBJ2-1; the D is unclear. The CDR3 covers 14 residues. The ends were cut back, 0 bases at V and 7 bases at J, with 10 bases in the middle. CDR1 is MNHEY and CDR2 is SVGEGT in the germline V gene. Written as DNA, the CDR3 is TGTGCCAGCAGTTACTCCCTAGGTGGGAATGAGCAGTTCTTC. Translating gives CASSYSLGGNEQFF.

This chain uses TRBV7-6 with TRBJ1-1, with 9 bases identical to TRBD1. This CDR3 is 15 amino acids long. Unmatched junction bases numbered 0, after V lost 1 base and J lost 0 bases. CDR1 and CDR2 (germline): SGHVS, FNYEAQ. DNA of the CDR3: TGTGCCAGCAGCTTAGGGACAGGGGTGAACACTGAAGCTTTCTTT. Amino acids: CASSLGTGVNTEAFF.

The chain recombines TRBV11-2 with TRBJ1-2; perhaps TRBD1 as D (6 bases). Germline CDR1 is SGHAT and CDR2 is FQNNGV. V was clipped by 5 bases and J by 7 bases, with 14 bases between them. CDR3 length: 13 amino acids. The CDR3 here is CASSPTGGPGYTF. The CDR3 nucleotides read TGTGCCAGCAGCCCCACGGGGGGCCCTGGCTACACCTTC. The complete variable domain, with remaining parts taken from reference TRBV11-2 and TRBJ1-2, reads EAGVAQSPRYKIIEKRQSVAFWCNPISGHATLYWYQQILGQGPKLLIQFQNNGVVDDSQLPKDRFSAERLKGVDSTLKIQPAKLEDSAVYLCASSPTGGPGYTFGSGTRLTVV.

This chain links TRBV7-8 with TRBJ2-5; TRBD2 is a possible D gene (5 bases). The V gene's germline CDR1 is SGHVS and CDR2 FQNEAQ. V shed 3 bases and J shed 2 bases, with 19 bases lying between them. The CDR3 runs to 17 residues. CDR3 sequence (DNA): TGTGCCAGCAGCTTGAGACCCGGAAGCGGTACTCAAGAGACCCAGTACTTC. Protein sequence: CASSLRPGSGTQETQYF.

The chain joins TRBV6-6 to TRBJ2-3; 13 nucleotides align to TRBD2. The CDR3 has 16 amino acids. The germline gives CDR1 MNHNY, CDR2 SVGAGI (reference sequence). V lost 6 bases and J lost 1; bases outside the gene matches: 4. The CDR3 DNA sequence: TGTGCCAGCAGGCGACTAGCGGGGGGCCGCACAGATACGCAGTATTTT. Amino acid sequence: CASRRLAGGRTDTQYF.

The chain recombines TRBV19 with TRBJ2-7; 7 bases align to TRBD1. CDR1 is LNHDA and CDR2 is SQIVND in the germline V gene (reference sequence). The V gene end was trimmed by 7 bases and the J gene end by 3 bases; junction bases not matched to a gene: 6. This CDR3 spans 13 amino acids. The CDR3 region is CASTGDSDYEQYF. The CDR3 DNA reads as TGTGCCAGTACCGGGGACAGCGACTACGAGCAGTACTTC.

The genes are TRBV18 and TRBJ2-7, with TRBD1 matching 8 bases. Trimming took 3 bases from V and 6 from J; bases not matched to a gene: 4. The CDR3 spans 13 residues. Germline V gene data show CDR1 as KGHSH and CDR2 as LQKENI. CDR3: CASSPDRDIEQYF. In nucleotides, the CDR3 is TGTGCCAGCTCACCGGACAGGGATATCGAGCAGTACTTC.

The gene calls are TRBV20-1 and TRBJ1-1, with D unclear. Deletions cut 1 base from V and 11 bases from J, with 8 bases between. The CDR3 extends over 10 amino acids. CDR1 DFQATT and CDR2 SNEGSKA come from the germline V gene (reference sequence). Here the CDR3 DNA reads TGCAGTGCTAGAGTGTCACGGGCTTTCTTT. Translated: CSARVSRAFF.